This TCR beta chain appears in the sequencing data of a study of spatial heterogeneity in lung cancer (dated by TCRdb to 2018 to 2020). General notes on the study: Beta-chain transcripts were consistently detected in greater numbers than alpha-chain transcripts, which likely reflected higher beta-chain transcript abundance. At surgery, some 220 tumor regions, approximately 64 matched nontumor lung samples and 56 PBMC samples were TCR-sequenced for both alpha and beta chains. The study linked features of the TCR repertoire to counts of nonsynonymous mutations, which were determined by whole-exome sequencing of tumor tissue. In the raw uncorrected reads, each unique combination of TCR and UMI appeared more than ten times on average. TCR alpha and beta repertoires were quantitatively compared across multiple tumor regions, matched nontumor lung and blood in non-small cell lung cancer.

The CDR3 spans 14 residues, from the cysteine through the phenylalanine. Only the CDR3 DNA stays, 42 bases, in frame from base 1. Deletion took 1 base off V and 2 bases off J, with a span of 9 bases between the germline ends. Reading the germline V gene gives CDR1 LGHNA and CDR2 YNFKEQ. Library preparation employed 5' RACE. The instrument given in TCRdb is NextSeq 500. The TCR library protocol attached a unique molecular identifier to each TCR cDNA molecule to allow correction of PCR and sequencing errors. As for how the authors treated the data: Decombinator tools were used for TCR identification, UMI-based error correction and CDR3 extraction. Expanded TCRs were defined as those above a frequency of 2 per 1,000, corresponding to the top 1% of the tumor frequency distribution. Rényi diversity was computed with the R vegan package after subsampling each repertoire 100 times to 5,000 TCRs. CDR3 similarity networks were constructed using string-kernel similarity of amino acid triplets, with links drawn between CDR3s whose pairwise similarity was above 0.82. Clones were called with MiXCR by TCRdb after fastp trimmed the public reads at Q25, and only in-frame beta chains were retained. Records with the same CDR3 protein are collapsed into one entry carrying the most frequent genes and DNA. For this entry, the V and J calls and clone size follow TCRdb and not the study's own pipeline. This sample is represented by about 90,000 distinct CDR3 sequences; approximately 8.6% of them were singletons. Roughly 7.2% of the sample is taken by the ten largest.

What the time point label conveys for this sample: sample taken at primary tumor resection. For TCR sequencing, whole RNA was extracted from tumor and nontumor lung tissue, or from cryopreserved PBMC samples, and no cell sorting was done. Samples were obtained from fewer than 80 patients with early-stage, untreated non-small cell lung cancer from the lung TRACERx cohort. Only patients for whom sufficient RNA was available from at least two tumor regions were selected for TCR sequencing. At least ten counts were recorded for this clonotype. This clone's antigen is unknown. No base quality values were provided; no much bigger clone lies one nucleotide off. Overall study results and their limits: Ubiquitous expanded tumor TCRs were detected in blood more often at tumor resection than at routine follow-up. Confirming at a functional level the hypothesis that regional TCRs recognize regional mutations was considered to require additional single-cell paired TCR alpha and beta sequencing.

The sequence joins TRBV4-2 to TRBJ2-7; 6 matching bases give a weak D call of TRBD2. The source of this sequence is a male donor with early-stage non-small cell lung cancer. The sequencing here drew on PBMCs, taken at surgery. The CDR3 region has the sequence CASSQGSGPYEQYF. The base sequence is TGTGCCAGCAGCCAAGGGAGCGGGCCCTACGAGCAGTACTTC.